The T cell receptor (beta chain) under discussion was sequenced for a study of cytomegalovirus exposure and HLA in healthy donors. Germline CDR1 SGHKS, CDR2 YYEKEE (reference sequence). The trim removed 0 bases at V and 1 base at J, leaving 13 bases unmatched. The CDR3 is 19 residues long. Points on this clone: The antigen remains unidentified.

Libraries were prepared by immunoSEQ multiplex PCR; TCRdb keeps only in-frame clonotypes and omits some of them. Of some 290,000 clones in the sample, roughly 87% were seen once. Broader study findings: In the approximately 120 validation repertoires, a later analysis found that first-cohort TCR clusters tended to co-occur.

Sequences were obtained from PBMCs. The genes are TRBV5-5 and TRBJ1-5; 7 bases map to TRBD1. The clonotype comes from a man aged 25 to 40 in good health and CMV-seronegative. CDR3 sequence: CASSLGGSVVDRSNQPQHF. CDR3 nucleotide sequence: TGTGCCAGCAGCTTGGGGGGGAGTGTTGTGGACAGGAGCAATCAGCCCCAGCATTTT.